Listed here are 20 T cell receptor beta chains from one sample, sequenced in a study of blood T cell repertoires in COVID-19. The assay was immunoSEQ multiplex PCR, and TCRdb's table has in-frame clones only and misses some. The repertoire has 150,000 to 200,000 clones, 85% to 95% of them found once; the top ten carry roughly 2%. Sequenced input: peripheral blood. Every receptor here comes from a woman in her sixties or seventies with COVID-19, enrolled during active disease.

The chain recombines TRBV7-2 with TRBJ1-2; D remains ambiguous. Germline CDR1 and CDR2: SGHTA and FQGNSA. The CDR3 consists of 13 residues. Trimming stripped 5 bases from V and 3 bases from J, with 10 bases between. CDR3 sequence: CASSPAGYYGYTF. The CDR3 coding sequence is TGTGCCAGCAGCCCGGCCGGGTACTATGGCTACACCTTC.

The chain recombines TRBV3-1 (or the pseudogene TRBV3-2) with TRBJ1-1; D is possibly TRBD1 (5 bases). The CDR3 has 15 residues. CDR1 LGHDT and CDR2 YNNKEL come from the germline V gene (reference sequence). The V end lost 1 base, the J end lost 6 bases, and 15 bases lay between the germline ends. CDR3 coding DNA: TGTGCCAGCAGCCAAGGTCCCTCAGGGTACGCTGAAGCTTTCTTT. This sequence encodes CASSQGPSGYAEAFF.

The chain is built from TRBV11-1 and TRBJ1-1; D is unresolved. The CDR3 consists of 12 residues. The V end was cut by 6 bases, the J end by 2 bases, with 7 bases between. Germline V lookup: CDR1 SGHAT, CDR2 FQDESV (reference sequence). For the CDR3, the DNA is TGTGCCAGCAGTGCAGTTAACACTGAAGCTTTCTTT. Protein sequence: CASSAVNTEAFF. Variable domain in full (rest from reference TRBV11-1 and TRBJ1-1): EAEVAQSPRYKITEKSQAVAFWCDPISGHATLYWYRQILGQGPELLVQFQDESVVDDSQLPKDRFSAERLKGVDSTLKIQPAELGDSAMYLCASSAVNTEAFFGQGTRLTVV.

The J gene is TRBJ1-2, the V gene TRBV7-2, with 7 bases lining up with TRBD1. Germline trimming cut 0 bases from V and 5 bases from J; bases unmatched to any gene: 6. The CDR3 is made up of 15 amino acids. Looked up from germline, CDR1 is SGHTA and CDR2 is FQGNSA. The CDR3 loop reads CASSLAGTATYGYTF. The CDR3 DNA reads as TGTGCCAGCAGCTTAGCTGGGACAGCTACATATGGCTACACCTTC.

The chain links TRBV18 to TRBJ1-2, with D possibly being TRBD1 (6 bases). The germline V gene has CDR1 KGHSH and CDR2 LQKENI. This CDR3 spans 20 amino acids. Trimming left V 3 bases short and J 0 bases short, with 26 bases between. CDR3 nucleotide sequence: TGTGCCAGCTCACCGACCTCGATCGTGGAGTTACAGGGCACTAACTATGGCTACACCTTC. This gives the protein CASSPTSIVELQGTNYGYTF.

This chain uses TRBV5-1 with TRBJ1-2; 7 bases are shared with TRBD1. This CDR3 comprises 13 residues. Germline V gives CDR1 SGHRS, CDR2 YFSETQ. V lost 3 bases to trimming and J lost 3 bases; unmatched junction nucleotides: 2. The DNA for the CDR3 is TGCGCCAGCAGCTCGACAGGGCACTATGGCTACACCTTC. It translates to CASSSTGHYGYTF.

This CDR3 reads CSVAGQGLVYEQYF. CDR3 bases: TGCAGCGTTGCAGGACAGGGACTTGTCTACGAGCAGTACTTC. The chain joins TRBV29-1 to TRBJ2-7; 8 bases map to TRBD1. The length of the CDR3 is 14 residues. Per the germline V gene, CDR1 is SQVTM and CDR2 is ANQGSEA. Trimming removed 4 bases from V and 3 bases from J; junction bases left unmatched: 8.

The chain combines TRBV5-1 with TRBJ1-3; possible D gene TRBD1, 6 bases. Germline V CDR1 and CDR2: SGHRS, YFSETQ. CDR3 length equals 14 residues. The V end lost 2 bases, the J end lost 1 base, and 7 bases lay between the germline ends. The CDR3 nucleotides read TGCGCCAGCAGCTTAGGGGGATCTGGAAACACCATATATTTT. This sequence encodes CASSLGGSGNTIYF.

The chain uses TRBV19 and TRBJ1-1; D remains ambiguous. V was shortened by 4 bases and J by 0 bases, with 6 bases between the two germline ends. Looked up from germline, CDR1 is LNHDA and CDR2 is SQIVND (reference sequence). The CDR3 contains 13 residues. The CDR3: CASSTLMNTEAFF. Written as DNA, the CDR3 is TGTGCCAGTAGTACCTTAATGAACACTGAAGCTTTCTTT. Supplemented by reference TRBV19 and TRBJ1-1, the full variable domain reads DGGITQSPKYLFRKEGQNVTLSCEQNLNHDAMYWYRQDPGQGLRLIYYSQIVNDFQKGDIAEGYSVSREKKESFPLTVTSAQKNPTAFYLCASSTLMNTEAFFGQGTRLTVV.

This clone was counted between two and nine times. The chain couples TRBV2 to TRBJ1-1, with D maybe TRBD1 (6 bases). This CDR3 has 14 amino acids. Germline values: CDR1 SNHLY, CDR2 FYNNEI. Trimming took 5 bases from V and 1 from J, leaving 11 bases between them. The CDR3 DNA reads TGTGCCAGCAGTTCGGACAGCCGGAACACTGAAGCTTTCTTT. Translation: CASSSDSRNTEAFF.

The chain combines TRBV5-8 with TRBJ2-3, with D perhaps TRBD1 (5 bases). CDR3 length: 15 amino acids. CDR1 and CDR2 from the germline V gene are SGHTS and YDEGEE. V gave up 5 bases and J gave up 0 bases, with 13 bases separating them. The CDR3 DNA reads as TGTGCCAGCAGGCCCACAGGACACAGCACAGATACGCAGTATTTT. Protein sequence: CASRPTGHSTDTQYF.

V gene TRBV9 combines with J gene TRBJ1-2, with D perhaps TRBD1 (6 bases). The germline V gene has CDR1 SGDLS and CDR2 YYNGEE. The V gene lost 4 bases and the J gene lost 2 bases, with 15 bases spanning the gap. The CDR3 sequence is 15 residues long. As DNA, the CDR3 is TGTGCCAGCAGCTTTAGTAGGACAGTCAACTATGGCTACACCTTC. This gives the protein CASSFSRTVNYGYTF.

The count of this clone is one. This rearrangement joins TRBV27 to TRBJ1-5; weak D call: TRBD1 (6 bases). In germline, CDR1 is MNHEY, CDR2 SMNVEV (reference sequence). Trimming cost V 6 bases and J 0 bases, with 27 bases left between them. This CDR3 contains 20 residues. The CDR3 loop is CASSPNRVLPRPLSNQPQHF. The CDR3 DNA sequence: TGTGCCAGCAGCCCGAACAGGGTCCTTCCCCGGCCTCTTAGCAATCAGCCCCAGCATTTT.

The chain uses TRBV7-6 and TRBJ1-3, with D unclear. The CDR3 runs to 18 residues. The germline V gene has CDR1 SGHVS and CDR2 FNYEAQ. Trimming cost V 1 base and J 0 bases, with 16 bases left between them. The CDR3 sequence is CASSLDPGVVSSGNTIYF. CDR3 in DNA: TGTGCCAGCAGCTTAGATCCAGGCGTAGTGAGCTCTGGAAACACCATATATTTT.

The chain recombines TRBV14 with TRBJ1-5; a possible D gene is TRBD1 (5 bases). The CDR3 covers 17 residues. Germline loops: CDR1 SGHDN, CDR2 FVKESK. The V gene lost 6 bases and the J gene lost 1 base, with 19 bases spanning the gap. CDR3 coding DNA: TGTGCCAGCAGTCCGATTGGGGCGCCGAACAGCAATCAGCCCCAGCATTTT. Residues: CASSPIGAPNSNQPQHF.

The chain uses TRBV20-1 and TRBJ1-5, with unresolved D. V lost 3 bases to trimming and J lost 4 bases, with 13 bases between them. Germline values: CDR1 DFQATT, CDR2 SNEGSKA (reference sequence). This CDR3 contains 14 residues. The CDR3 spells CSASTAGENQPQHF. The DNA of the CDR3 is TGCAGTGCTAGTACCGCCGGGGAAAATCAGCCCCAGCATTTT.

The CDR3 loop reads CASSLGTSRYEQYF. In nucleotides, the CDR3 is TGTGCCAGCAGCTTGGGGACTAGTCGGTACGAGCAGTACTTC. The genes are TRBV13 and TRBJ2-7; TRBD2 agrees at 8 bases. Germline CDR1 PRHDT, CDR2 FYEKMQ (reference sequence). The CDR3 is 14 amino acids. V lost 3 bases and J lost 4; bases outside the gene matches: 5.

The gene calls are TRBV4-2 and TRBJ2-7; possible D gene TRBD2, 5 bases. Germline values: CDR1 LGHNA, CDR2 YNFKEQ. With 0 bases removed from V and 7 bases from J, the gap between germline ends came to 13 bases. There are 14 residues in the CDR3. The CDR3 coding sequence is TGTGCCAGCAGCCAAGAGCGGACTTTTCAAGAGCAGTACTTC. Translated: CASSQERTFQEQYF.

This clone was seen more than once but under ten times. The chain carries TRBV2 and TRBJ2-5; D ambiguous. Germline V gene lookup returns CDR1 SNHLY and CDR2 FYNNEI. This CDR3 region has 14 residues. The V end was cut by 4 bases, the J end by 2 bases, with 11 bases between. The CDR3 is CASSGHTLQETQYF. The CDR3 region has the DNA TGTGCCAGCAGTGGGCACACCCTTCAAGAGACCCAGTACTTC.

V usage is TRBV6-5 and J usage is TRBJ1-3, with D unclear. The germline V and J ends were trimmed by 2 bases and 11 bases, with 13 bases remaining between them. This CDR3 spans 13 amino acids. CDR1 MNHEY and CDR2 SVGAGI come from the germline V gene. CDR3 coding DNA: TGTGCCAGCAGTTACGGAGAAGGTGCGGCCATATATTTT. Translating it yields CASSYGEGAAIYF.